There are many counts of the clone carrying this T cell receptor (beta chain). Researchers amplified the TCR beta CDR3 regions from RNA transcripts. TCR CDR3 regions were first amplified by RT-PCR with HTBI primers. TCRdb reprocessed the multiplex PCR reads with MiXCR, giving one entry per CDR3 protein. The sample includes more than 600,000 distinct CDR3 sequences, roughly 15% of them seen just once. Hyperthyroidism of Graves' type that showed no ophthalmopathy progression within 18 months was stable. Diagnostic decisions used clinical symptoms, serum thyroxine and TRAb, thyroid ultrasound and orbital computed tomography. The data are from a study of T cells in Graves' hyperthyroidism and ophthalmopathy. Germline lookup yields CDR1 SEHNR and CDR2 FQNEAQ (reference sequence). The V gene lost 5 bases and the J gene lost 5 bases, with 15 bases spanning the gap. The CDR3 consists of 14 residues.

The sequence came from a man younger than 35 with Graves' hyperthyroidism. The chain couples TRBV7-9 to TRBJ2-5; D possibly matches TRBD1 or TRBD2 (7 bases each). The specimen was blood. The DNA for the CDR3 is TGTGCCAGCAGCCATCAGGGGGGGTCCGAGACCCAGTACTTC. Protein product: CASSHQGGSETQYF.